Listed here are 19 T cell receptor beta chains from one sample, sequenced in a study of T cell responses to AZD1222 COVID-19 vaccine. Clones were read by immunoSEQ multiplex PCR, and TCRdb kept only the in-frame ones, dropping some. The sample lists around 100,000 clones, about 91% occurring once. The sample here was peripheral blood, taken 28 days after the second AZD1222 dose. Source of these receptors: an adult who received the AZD1222 COVID-19 vaccine.

The chain employs TRBV11-2 and TRBJ1-2; TRBD1 agrees at 8 bases. The germline gives CDR1 SGHAT, CDR2 FQNNGV. The CDR3 consists of 15 residues. J gave up 4 bases and V 4 bases, and 8 bases lay outside the gene matches. In DNA, the CDR3 is TGTGCCAGCAGCTCCCAGGGGGCGCAGGGCTATGGCTACACCTTC. Protein product: CASSSQGAQGYGYTF. The variable domain in full, completed from reference TRBV11-2 and TRBJ1-2, reads EAGVAQSPRYKIIEKRQSVAFWCNPISGHATLYWYQQILGQGPKLLIQFQNNGVVDDSQLPKDRFSAERLKGVDSTLKIQPAKLEDSAVYLCASSSQGAQGYGYTFGSGTRLTVV.

The CDR3 loop is CASSLQPGGAYGYTF. CDR3 coding DNA: TGTGCCAGCAGCTTACAGCCAGGGGGGGCTTATGGCTACACCTTC. The chain combines TRBV7-2 with TRBJ1-2, with 7 bases lining up with TRBD1. The CDR3 has 15 amino acids. CDR1 SGHTA and CDR2 FQGNSA come from the germline V gene. V trimming: 2 bases; J trimming: 5 bases; junction bases outside the gene matches: 8. The full variable domain, its missing parts supplied by reference TRBV7-2 and TRBJ1-2, is GAGVSQSPSNKVTEKGKDVELRCDPISGHTALYWYRQSLGQGLEFLIYFQGNSAPDKSGLPSDRFSAERTGGSVSTLTIQRTQQEDSAVYLCASSLQPGGAYGYTFGSGTRLTVV.

The J gene is TRBJ2-5, the V gene TRBV7-2, with 8 bases fitting TRBD1. The trim removed 5 bases at V and 1 base at J, leaving 6 bases unmatched. From germline, CDR1 is SGHTA and CDR2 FQGNSA. The CDR3 is 15 residues long. CDR3 in DNA: TGTGCCAGCAGCCTACGGACAGGGCGCCAAGAGACCCAGTACTTC. Its translation is CASSLRTGRQETQYF.

The V call is TRBV6-2 or TRBV6-3, the J call TRBJ1-2; D perhaps matches TRBD1 (5 bases). Germline V gene lookup returns CDR1 MNHEY and CDR2 SVGEGT. V lost 3 bases to trimming and J lost 3 bases, with 8 bases between them. This CDR3 is 13 amino acids long. The CDR3 coding sequence is TGTGCCAGCAGTTATCTGGGGGACTATGGCTACACCTTC. Its protein product is CASSYLGDYGYTF.

The rearrangement uses TRBV4-1 and TRBJ2-7, with 9 bases fitting TRBD1. Germline values: CDR1 MGHRA, CDR2 YSYEKL. J lost 2 bases, V lost 0 bases, and 11 bases had no gene match. The CDR3 spans 18 residues. The CDR3 here is CASSQDKDRGGSAYEQYF. The CDR3 DNA sequence: TGCGCCAGCAGCCAAGACAAGGACAGGGGAGGATCCGCCTACGAGCAGTACTTC.

This chain links TRBV7-9 with TRBJ1-1; 7 nucleotides agree with TRBD1. V trimming: 2 bases; J trimming: 4 bases; junction bases outside the gene matches: 4. From germline, CDR1 is SEHNR and CDR2 FQNEAQ (reference sequence). This CDR3 contains 14 residues. The CDR3 region is CASSLLQGSTEAFF. The CDR3 nucleotides are TGTGCCAGCAGCTTATTACAGGGGAGCACTGAAGCTTTCTTT.

The rearrangement joins TRBV4-1 to TRBJ2-1; 10 bases align to TRBD1. The CDR3 loop spans 19 amino acids. Germline CDR1 MGHRA, CDR2 YSYEKL. J gave up 1 base and V 6 bases, and 15 bases lay outside the gene matches. The CDR3, as DNA: TGCGCCAGCAGTAACGGACAGGGGGTTATGGGGGGATCCTACAATGAGCAGTTCTTC. Its protein is CASSNGQGVMGGSYNEQFF.

This clone appeared a few times. The V gene is TRBV28, the J gene TRBJ2-1; no clear D. The CDR3 loop spans 15 amino acids. Germline CDR1 MDHEN, CDR2 SYDVKM. Trimming removed 4 bases from V and 1 base from J, with 11 bases in between. CDR3 nucleotide sequence: TGTGCCAGCAGTTCACACAGCCGATCCTACAATGAGCAGTTCTTC. This translates into CASSSHSRSYNEQFF.

The V and J genes are TRBV6-5 and TRBJ1-1; tentatively, D is TRBD1 (5 bases). Trimming left V 0 bases short and J 4 bases short, with 12 bases between. Germline lookup yields CDR1 MNHEY and CDR2 SVGAGI. This CDR3 spans 15 amino acids. CDR3 residues: CASSYSIAGRTEAFF. The CDR3 DNA is TGTGCCAGCAGTTACTCTATTGCGGGACGCACTGAAGCTTTCTTT.

The chain couples TRBV2 to TRBJ1-1, with D possibly being TRBD1 (6 bases). There are 13 residues in the CDR3. CDR1 SNHLY and CDR2 FYNNEI come from the germline V gene. Deletions cut 6 bases from V and 5 bases from J, with 13 bases between. The CDR3 sequence: CASRYRERTEAFF. CDR3 DNA: TGTGCCAGCAGATACAGGGAGCGGACTGAAGCTTTCTTT. Full variable domain (remainder filled in from reference TRBV2 and TRBJ1-1): EPEVTQTPSHQVTQMGQEVILRCVPISNHLYFYWYRQILGQKVEFLVSFYNNEISEKSEIFDDQFSVERPDGSNFTLKIRSTKLEDSAMYFCASRYRERTEAFFGQGTRLTVV.

The chain recombines TRBV4-1 with TRBJ1-4, with 7 bases identical to TRBD1. Germline V gene lookup returns CDR1 MGHRA and CDR2 YSYEKL. This CDR3 has 15 amino acids. V was clipped by 1 base and J by 3 bases; unmatched bases: 2. CDR3 DNA: TGCGCCAGCAGCCAAGCAACAGGGGCTAATGAAAAACTGTTTTTT. Amino acid sequence: CASSQATGANEKLFF.

This clone appeared a few times. V gene TRBV7-9 combines with J gene TRBJ2-1; possibly TRBD1 for D (5 bases). Between the trimmed V and J ends, which lost 5 bases and 7 bases, there was a span of 15 bases. CDR1 is SEHNR and CDR2 is FQNEAQ in the germline V gene (reference sequence). The CDR3 runs 14 residues. The CDR3 protein is CASSPRAGNNEQFF. CDR3 coding DNA: TGTGCCAGCAGCCCAAGGGCAGGGAATAATGAGCAGTTCTTC.

CDR3 amino acids: CASSPETQPNYGYTF. In DNA form, the CDR3 reads TGTGCCAGCTCACCAGAGACACAGCCAAACTATGGCTACACCTTC. V usage is TRBV18 and J usage is TRBJ1-2; D uncertain. CDR3 length equals 15 residues. The germline V gene encodes CDR1 KGHSH and CDR2 LQKENI. Trimming took 2 bases from V and 2 from J, leaving 12 bases between them.

The chain links TRBV9 to TRBJ2-5; D is possibly TRBD1 (6 bases). Per germline, CDR1 SGDLS and CDR2 YYNGEE. The V end was cut by 7 bases, the J end by 4 bases, with 23 bases between. CDR3 length equals 16 residues. The CDR3 nucleotides are TGTGCCAGCGGTAGCTCGAGGGGGATGTTGGGAGAGACCCAGTACTTC. This gives the protein CASGSSRGMLGETQYF.

The J gene is TRBJ1-4, the V gene TRBV6-5, with 7 bases fitting TRBD1. This CDR3 is built from 14 residues. With V trimmed by 5 bases and J by 5 bases, 5 bases remained unmatched. The V gene's germline CDR1 is MNHEY and CDR2 SVGAGI. CDR3 sequence reads: CASSTRQGNEKLFF. In DNA, the CDR3 is TGTGCCAGCAGTACCCGACAGGGAAATGAAAAACTGTTTTTT.

J is TRBJ2-3 and V is TRBV7-8; D is possibly TRBD1 (6 bases). Germline CDR1 and CDR2: SGHVS and FQNEAQ. The CDR3 contains 16 residues. Between the trimmed V and J ends, which lost 5 bases and 3 bases, there was a span of 18 bases. The CDR3 nucleotides read TGTGCCAGCAGCCCGCGCCCACAGGGTAATACAGATACGCAGTATTTT. Protein product: CASSPRPQGNTDTQYF.

The V and J genes are TRBV11-3 and TRBJ2-5, with a weak D call TRBD2 (5 bases). The CDR3 consists of 16 residues. V dropped 1 base and J dropped 4 bases, with 16 bases sitting between them. Germline V gives CDR1 SGHNT, CDR2 YENEEA. CDR3: CASSLGERYPGETQYF. In nucleotides, the CDR3 is TGTGCCAGCAGCTTAGGCGAGCGGTATCCGGGAGAGACCCAGTACTTC.

V gene TRBV9 combines with J gene TRBJ2-1; 11 bases are a match to TRBD2. Germline V gives CDR1 SGDLS, CDR2 YYNGEE. CDR3 length: 19 residues. Trimming cost V 4 bases and J 4 bases; bases outside gene matches: 16. The CDR3 sequence is CASSPPQWGSGGAYNEQFF. The CDR3 region has the DNA TGTGCCAGCAGCCCTCCCCAGTGGGGTAGCGGGGGGGCTTACAATGAGCAGTTCTTC.

The V and J genes are TRBV7-9 and TRBJ1-2, with D unresolved. Germline CDR1 is SEHNR and CDR2 is FQNEAQ (reference sequence). V was pared by 5 bases and J by 7 bases, with 5 bases between. This CDR3 spans 10 amino acids. The CDR3 reads CASSLGGYTF. The CDR3 nucleotides are TGTGCCAGCAGCCTGGGTGGCTACACCTTC. The variable domain in full, with the rest retrieved from reference TRBV7-9 and TRBJ1-2, is DTGVSQNPRHKITKRGQNVTFRCDPISEHNRLYWYRQTLGQGPEFLTYFQNEAQLEKSRLLSDRFSAERPKGSFSTLEIQRTEQGDSAMYLCASSLGGYTFGSGTRLTVV.